This T cell receptor beta chain originates from a study of T cell responses to AZD1222 COVID-19 vaccine (dated by TCRdb to the early 2020s). Context from the whole study: TCR sequencing covered 230 to 250 trial participants: 200 to 220 given two doses of AZD1222 and 26 given two doses of MenACWY control vaccine. Trial participants were enrolled by age into 18-55, 56-69 and 70-plus year subgroups, with approximately 150, 28 and 58 TCR-sequenced participants respectively.

On the study overall, not on this receptor specifically: Spike-specific TCR breadth and depth rose significantly after two AZD1222 doses compared with day 0 and with MenACWY recipients. Because no day 14 peak-response samples were available, the repertoires could be characterized only after the peak T cell response. CD4 TCRs associated with the vaccine covered the entire spike protein, and the dominant responses were in regions 160-218 and 743-854. The 56-69-year group was small, and its depth increase did not reach significance, likely because of low power. Nearly half of unique spike-specific TCRs reportedly recognized epitopes outside regions mutated in the B.1.351 and B.1.1.7 variants. Conclusions about previously exposed vaccinees are limited, since just five to seven AZD1222 recipients were seropositive for SARS-CoV-2 at baseline. Participants were mostly white British, with more females than males. The authors suggested clonal diversity may have been underestimated.

Turning to this clone: It lacks a known antigen. No base quality values were provided; no much bigger clone lies one nucleotide off.

The time point label of this sample denotes: baseline before first vaccination. The sample's treatment or condition label is to be understood as: meningococcal conjugate vaccine given as trial control. Vaccinee samples were obtained from the UK trials COV001 and COV002, which included a single-blind randomized controlled phase 2/3 trial of AZD1222 (ChAdOx1 nCoV-19) in healthy adults. For TCRbeta chain sequencing, PBMC samples were collected from trial participants at day 0 and at day 28 after the second dose. The CDR3 has 13 amino acids, counting the end cysteine and phenylalanine. This entry keeps only the CDR3 DNA: 39 bases, framed from base 1. V is cut by 1 base and J by 7 bases, and the space between the germline ends is 10 bases. CDR1 and CDR2 (SEHNR, FQNEAQ) derive from the germline V gene (reference sequence). The CDR3 regions of human TCRbeta chains were analyzed by immunosequencing. The study's processing was this. Repertoire TCRs were checked for matches against a reference library of SARS-CoV-2-specific TCRs that had been generated using the MIRA antigen-specificity platform. Breadth was defined as the fraction of unique TCRs that were SARS-CoV-2-associated, and depth was defined as the fraction of total T cells that were SARS-CoV-2-associated. Using the MIRA data, each spike-specific TCR was mapped to the spike region that the TCR reacts to and placed in a CD4 or CD8 class. Log10-transformed breadth and depth values were compared by one-way ANOVA with Sidak's multiple comparisons tests. Drawn from immuneACCESS, this table holds only the in-frame rearrangements with V and J called that TCRdb kept. Clones are partly lost; checked studies trace under half to an unresolved V gene and leave the rest unexplained. V and J calls and clone size are given by that table; D and trimming were obtained from the DNA. The sample table holds about 140,000 clones, of which 80% to 95% were seen once. Of the sample, over 0.85% is held by the ten largest clones.

The source is an adult in good health. Sequenced here: peripheral blood, sampled on day 0 of MenACWY control vaccination. This chain is built from TRBV7-9 and TRBJ1-1; no D segment can be confidently identified. The DNA sequence reads TGTGCCAGCAGCTTAGTAACCGTACTTGAAGCTTTCTTT. Its translation is CASSLVTVLEAFF.